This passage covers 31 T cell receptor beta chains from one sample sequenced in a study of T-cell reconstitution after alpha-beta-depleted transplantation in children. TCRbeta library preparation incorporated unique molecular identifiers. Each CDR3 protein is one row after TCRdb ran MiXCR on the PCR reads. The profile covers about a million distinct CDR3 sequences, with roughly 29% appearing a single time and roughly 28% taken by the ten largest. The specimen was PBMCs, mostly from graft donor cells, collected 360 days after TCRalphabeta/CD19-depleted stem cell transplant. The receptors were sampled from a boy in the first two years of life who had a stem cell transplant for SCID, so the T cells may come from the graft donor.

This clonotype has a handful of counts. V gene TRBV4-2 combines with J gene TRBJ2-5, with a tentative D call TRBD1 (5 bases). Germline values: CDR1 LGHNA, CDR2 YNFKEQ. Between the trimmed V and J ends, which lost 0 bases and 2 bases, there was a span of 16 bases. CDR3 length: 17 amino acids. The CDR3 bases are TGTGCCAGCAGCCAAGATCGTGGCAGGGCGGCACAAGAGACCCAGTACTTC. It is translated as CASSQDRGRAAQETQYF.

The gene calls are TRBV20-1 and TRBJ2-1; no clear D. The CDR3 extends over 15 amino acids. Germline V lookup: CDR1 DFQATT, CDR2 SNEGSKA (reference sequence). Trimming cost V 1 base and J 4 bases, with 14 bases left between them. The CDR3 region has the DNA TGCAGTGCTAGAGCAAGCCAAACGAAGTACAATGAGCAGTTCTTC. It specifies CSARASQTKYNEQFF.

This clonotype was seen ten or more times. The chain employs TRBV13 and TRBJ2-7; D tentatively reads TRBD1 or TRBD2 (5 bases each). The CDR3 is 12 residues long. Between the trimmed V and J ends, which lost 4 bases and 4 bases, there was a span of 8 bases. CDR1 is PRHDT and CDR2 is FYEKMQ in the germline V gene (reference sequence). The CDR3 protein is CASSWDGYEQYF. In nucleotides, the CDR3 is TGTGCCAGCAGCTGGGACGGTTACGAGCAGTACTTC.

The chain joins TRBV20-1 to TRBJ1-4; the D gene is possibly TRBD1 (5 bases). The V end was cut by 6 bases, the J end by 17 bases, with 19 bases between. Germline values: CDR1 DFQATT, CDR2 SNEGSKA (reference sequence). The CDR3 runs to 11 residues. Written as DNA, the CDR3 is TGCAGTGCCCAGAGGGGAACCGAGAGTTTTTTT. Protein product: CSAQRGTESFF.

In DNA, the CDR3 is TGTGCCAGTAGTCCGACAGAACGCGGGAATCAGCCCCAGCATTTT. Encoded protein: CASSPTERGNQPQHF. This rearrangement joins TRBV19 to TRBJ1-5; D perhaps matches TRBD1 (5 bases). CDR3 length equals 15 residues. Trimming removed 5 bases from V and 4 bases from J, with 15 bases in between. Germline V gene data show CDR1 as LNHDA and CDR2 as SQIVND (reference sequence).

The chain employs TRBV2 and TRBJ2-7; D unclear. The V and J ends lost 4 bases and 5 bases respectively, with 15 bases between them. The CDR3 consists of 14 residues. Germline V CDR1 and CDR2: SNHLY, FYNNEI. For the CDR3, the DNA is TGTGCCAGCAGTGCTATCGGGCCCCGGAACGAGCAGTACTTC. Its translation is CASSAIGPRNEQYF.

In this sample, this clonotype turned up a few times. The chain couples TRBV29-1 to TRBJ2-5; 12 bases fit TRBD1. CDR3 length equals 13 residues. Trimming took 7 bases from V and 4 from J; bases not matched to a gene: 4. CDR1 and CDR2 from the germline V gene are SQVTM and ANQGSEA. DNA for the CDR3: TGCAGCGCCGCGGGACAGGGGGCAGAGACCCAGTACTTC. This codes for CSAAGQGAETQYF.

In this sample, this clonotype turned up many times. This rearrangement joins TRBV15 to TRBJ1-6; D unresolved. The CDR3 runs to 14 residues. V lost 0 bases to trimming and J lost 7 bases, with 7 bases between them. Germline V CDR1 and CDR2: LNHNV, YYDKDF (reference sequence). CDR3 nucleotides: TGTGCCACCAGCAGAGATCTCGCGAATTCACCCCTCCACTTT. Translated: CATSRDLANSPLHF. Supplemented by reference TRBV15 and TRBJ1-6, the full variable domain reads DAMVIQNPRYQVTQFGKPVTLSCSQTLNHNVMYWYQQKSSQAPKLLFHYYDKDFNNEADTPDNFQSRRPNTSFCFLDIRSPGLGDTAMYLCATSRDLANSPLHFGNGTRLTVT.

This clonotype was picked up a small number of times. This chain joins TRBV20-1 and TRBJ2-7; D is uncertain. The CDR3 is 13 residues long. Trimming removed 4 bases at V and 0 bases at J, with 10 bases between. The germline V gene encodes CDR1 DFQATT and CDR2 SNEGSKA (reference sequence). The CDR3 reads CSATRVYSYEQYF. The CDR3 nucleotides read TGCAGTGCTACCCGAGTTTACTCCTACGAGCAGTACTTC.

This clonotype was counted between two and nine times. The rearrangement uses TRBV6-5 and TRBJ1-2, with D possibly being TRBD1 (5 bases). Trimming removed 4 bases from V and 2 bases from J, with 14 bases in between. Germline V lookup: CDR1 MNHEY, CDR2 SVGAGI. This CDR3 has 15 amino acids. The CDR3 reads CASSSAPGPNYGYTF. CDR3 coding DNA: TGTGCCAGCAGTTCGGCACCGGGACCGAACTATGGCTACACCTTC.

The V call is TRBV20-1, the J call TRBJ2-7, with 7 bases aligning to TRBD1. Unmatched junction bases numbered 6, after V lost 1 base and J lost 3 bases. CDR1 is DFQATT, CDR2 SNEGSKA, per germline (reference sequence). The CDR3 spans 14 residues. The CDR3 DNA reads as TGCAGTGCTAGAGGTGGACAGGCCTACTACGAGCAGTACTTC. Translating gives CSARGGQAYYEQYF.

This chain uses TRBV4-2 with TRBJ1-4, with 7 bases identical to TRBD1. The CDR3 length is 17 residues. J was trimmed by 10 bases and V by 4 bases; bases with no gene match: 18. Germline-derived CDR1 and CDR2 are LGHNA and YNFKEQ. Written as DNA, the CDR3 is TGTGCCAGCAGCCTACCGGACGATACAGGGGCTGTGGGAAAACTGTTTTTT. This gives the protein CASSLPDDTGAVGKLFF.

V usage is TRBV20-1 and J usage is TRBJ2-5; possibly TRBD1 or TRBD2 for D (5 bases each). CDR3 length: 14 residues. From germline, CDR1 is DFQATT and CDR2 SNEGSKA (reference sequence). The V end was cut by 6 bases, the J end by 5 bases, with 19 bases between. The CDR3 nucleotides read TGCAGTGCAACCCGGGACCTCGAAAAGGAGACCCAGTACTTC. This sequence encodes CSATRDLEKETQYF.

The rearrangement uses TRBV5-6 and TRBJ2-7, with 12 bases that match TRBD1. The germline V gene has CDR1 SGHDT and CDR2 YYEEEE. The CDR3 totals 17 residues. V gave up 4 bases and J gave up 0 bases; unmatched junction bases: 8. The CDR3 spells CASSLWDRGHYSYEQYF. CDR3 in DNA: TGTGCCAGCAGCCTCTGGGACAGGGGGCATTACTCCTACGAGCAGTACTTC. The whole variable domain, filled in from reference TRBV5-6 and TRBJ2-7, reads DAGVTQSPTHLIKTRGQQVTLRCSPKSGHDTVSWYQQALGQGPQFIFQYYEEEERQRGNFPDRFSGHQFPNYSSELNVNALLLGDSALYLCASSLWDRGHYSYEQYFGPGTRLTVT.

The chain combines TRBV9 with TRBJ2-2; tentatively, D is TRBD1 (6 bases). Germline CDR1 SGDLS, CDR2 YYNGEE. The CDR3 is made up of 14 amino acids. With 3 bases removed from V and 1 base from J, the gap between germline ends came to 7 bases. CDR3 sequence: CASSGDMNTGELFF. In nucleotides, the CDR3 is TGTGCCAGCAGCGGGGACATGAACACCGGGGAGCTGTTTTTT.

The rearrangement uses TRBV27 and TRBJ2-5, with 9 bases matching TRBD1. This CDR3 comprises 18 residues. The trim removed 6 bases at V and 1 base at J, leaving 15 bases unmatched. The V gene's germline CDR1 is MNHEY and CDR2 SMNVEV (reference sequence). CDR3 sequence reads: CASRSGTGMFGGQETQYF. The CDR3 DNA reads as TGTGCCAGCAGATCCGGGACAGGGATGTTCGGGGGCCAAGAGACCCAGTACTTC.

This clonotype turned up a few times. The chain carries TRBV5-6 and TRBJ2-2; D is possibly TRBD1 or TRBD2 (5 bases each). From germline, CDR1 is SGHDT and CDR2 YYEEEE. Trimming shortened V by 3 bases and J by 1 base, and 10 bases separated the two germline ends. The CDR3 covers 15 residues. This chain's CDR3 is CASSSWGWNTGELFF. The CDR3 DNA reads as TGTGCCAGCAGCTCCTGGGGGTGGAACACCGGGGAGCTGTTTTTT.

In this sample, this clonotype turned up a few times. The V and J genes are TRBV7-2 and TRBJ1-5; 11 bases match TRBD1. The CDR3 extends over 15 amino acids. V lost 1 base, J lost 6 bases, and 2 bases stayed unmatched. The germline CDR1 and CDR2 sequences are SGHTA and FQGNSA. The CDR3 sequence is CASSLGGTGGQPQHF. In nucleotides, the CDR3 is TGTGCCAGCAGCTTAGGCGGGACAGGGGGTCAGCCCCAGCATTTT.

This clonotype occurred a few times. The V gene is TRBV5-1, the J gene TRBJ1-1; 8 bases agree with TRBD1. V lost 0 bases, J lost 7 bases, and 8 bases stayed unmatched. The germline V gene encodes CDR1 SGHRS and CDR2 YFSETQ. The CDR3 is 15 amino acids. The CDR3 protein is CASSLAPDRGREAFF. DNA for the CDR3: TGCGCCAGCAGCTTGGCTCCTGACAGGGGACGTGAAGCTTTCTTT.

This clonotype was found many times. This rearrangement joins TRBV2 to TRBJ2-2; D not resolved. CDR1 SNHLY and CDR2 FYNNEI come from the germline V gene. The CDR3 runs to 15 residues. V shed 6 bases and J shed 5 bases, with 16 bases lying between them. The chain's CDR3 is CASSPGQPGTGELFF. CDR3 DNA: TGTGCCAGCAGCCCCGGGCAGCCTGGGACCGGGGAGCTGTTTTTT. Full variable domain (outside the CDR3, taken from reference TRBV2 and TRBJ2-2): EPEVTQTPSHQVTQMGQEVILRCVPISNHLYFYWYRQILGQKVEFLVSFYNNEISEKSEIFDDQFSVERPDGSNFTLKIRSTKLEDSAMYFCASSPGQPGTGELFFGEGSRLTVL.

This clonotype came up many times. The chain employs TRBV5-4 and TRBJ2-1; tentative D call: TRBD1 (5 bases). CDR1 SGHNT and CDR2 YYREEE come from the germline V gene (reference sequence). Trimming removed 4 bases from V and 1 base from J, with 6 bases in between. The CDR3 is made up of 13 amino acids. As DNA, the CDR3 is TGTGCCAGCAGCCGACAGTCCTACAATGAGCAGTTCTTC. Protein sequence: CASSRQSYNEQFF. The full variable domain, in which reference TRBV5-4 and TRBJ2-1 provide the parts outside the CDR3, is ETGVTQSPTHLIKTRGQQVTLRCSSQSGHNTVSWYQQALGQGPQFIFQYYREEENGRGNFPPRFSGLQFPNYSSELNVNALELDDSALYLCASSRQSYNEQFFGPGTRLTVL.

CDR3 amino acids: CATSDRTGGNEQFF. The CDR3 DNA reads TGTGCCACCAGTGATCGGACCGGGGGAAACGAGCAGTTCTTC. The chain uses TRBV24-1 and TRBJ2-1; D is possibly TRBD2 (6 bases). In germline, CDR1 is KGHDR, CDR2 SFDVKD. The CDR3 extends over 14 amino acids. V was clipped by 3 bases and J by 10 bases, with 15 bases between them.

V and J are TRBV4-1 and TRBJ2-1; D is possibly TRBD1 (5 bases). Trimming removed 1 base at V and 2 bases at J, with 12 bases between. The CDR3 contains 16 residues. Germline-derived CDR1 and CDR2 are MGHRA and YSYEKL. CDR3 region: CASSQASDIPYNEQFF. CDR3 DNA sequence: TGCGCCAGCAGCCAAGCTTCGGACATCCCCTACAATGAGCAGTTCTTC.

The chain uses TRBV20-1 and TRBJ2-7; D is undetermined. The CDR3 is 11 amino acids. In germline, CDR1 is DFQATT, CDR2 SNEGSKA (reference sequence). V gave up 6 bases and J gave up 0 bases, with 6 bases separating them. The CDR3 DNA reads TGCAGTGCCCTGGGCTCCTACGAGCAGTACTTC. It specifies CSALGSYEQYF.

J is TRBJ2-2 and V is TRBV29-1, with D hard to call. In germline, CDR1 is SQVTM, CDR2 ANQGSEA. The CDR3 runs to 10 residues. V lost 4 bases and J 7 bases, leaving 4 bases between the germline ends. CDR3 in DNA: TGCAGCGTTGGACACGGGGAGCTGTTTTTT. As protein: CSVGHGELFF.

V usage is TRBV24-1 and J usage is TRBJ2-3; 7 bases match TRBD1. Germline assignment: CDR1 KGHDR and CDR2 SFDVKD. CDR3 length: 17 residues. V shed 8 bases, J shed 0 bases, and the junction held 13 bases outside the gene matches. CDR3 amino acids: CATTNQGDPMSTDTQYF. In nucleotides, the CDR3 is TGTGCCACCACCAACCAGGGGGACCCAATGAGCACAGATACGCAGTATTTT.

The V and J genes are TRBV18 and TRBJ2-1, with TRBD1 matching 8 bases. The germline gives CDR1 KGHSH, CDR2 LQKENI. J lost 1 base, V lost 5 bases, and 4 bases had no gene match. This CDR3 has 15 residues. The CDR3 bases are TGTGCCAGCTCAAACCGGGACAGGTCCTACAATGAGCAGTTCTTC. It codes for CASSNRDRSYNEQFF.

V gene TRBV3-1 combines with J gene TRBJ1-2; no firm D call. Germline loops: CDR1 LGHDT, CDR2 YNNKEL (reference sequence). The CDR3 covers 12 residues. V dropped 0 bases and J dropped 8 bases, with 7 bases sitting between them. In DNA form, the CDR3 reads TGTGCCAGCAGCCAAGAACCCTTCGGCTACACCTTC. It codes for CASSQEPFGYTF.

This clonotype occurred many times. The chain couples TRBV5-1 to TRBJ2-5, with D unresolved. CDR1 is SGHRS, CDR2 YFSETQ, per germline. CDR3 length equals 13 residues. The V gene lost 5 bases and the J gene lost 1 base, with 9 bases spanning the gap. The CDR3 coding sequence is TGCGCCAGCAGTCTCCTTGTCCAAGAGACCCAGTACTTC. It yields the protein CASSLLVQETQYF.

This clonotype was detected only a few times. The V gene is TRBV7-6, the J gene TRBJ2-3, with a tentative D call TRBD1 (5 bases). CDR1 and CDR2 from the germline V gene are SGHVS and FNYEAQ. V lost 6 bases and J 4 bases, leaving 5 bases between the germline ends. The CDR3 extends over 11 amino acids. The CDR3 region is CASRQADTQYF. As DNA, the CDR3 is TGTGCCAGCAGACAGGCAGATACGCAGTATTTT.

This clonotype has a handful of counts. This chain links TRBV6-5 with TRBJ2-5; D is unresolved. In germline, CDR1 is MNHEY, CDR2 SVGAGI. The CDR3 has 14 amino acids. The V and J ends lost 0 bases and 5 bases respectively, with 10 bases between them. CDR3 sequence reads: CASSYSGSGETQYF. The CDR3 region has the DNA TGTGCCAGCAGTTACTCGGGTTCCGGCGAGACCCAGTACTTC.